The clone carrying this TCR beta chain was counted a single time. Assay used: immunoSEQ multiplex PCR; TCRdb lists only in-frame clones, some missing. The top ten hold roughly 11% of the sample, which has approximately 320,000 clones, approximately 89% seen once. Seattle researchers signed up patients amid active infection and tracked them longitudinally. This entry comes from a study of blood T cell repertoires in COVID-19. The sample consisted of peripheral blood. The sequence was obtained from a woman aged 25 to 39 with COVID-19, enrolled during active disease.

In DNA form, the CDR3 reads TGCGCCAGCAGCTTGGACCTCGACAGCCCCTATGGCTACACCTTC. It specifies CASSLDLDSPYGYTF. The chain combines TRBV5-1 with TRBJ1-2; tentative D call: TRBD1 (5 bases). Trimming took off 0 bases at V and 4 bases at J, with 13 bases between the two ends. The CDR3 totals 15 residues. The germline CDR1 and CDR2 sequences are SGHRS and YFSETQ.